The next 27 T cell receptor beta chains were all read from a single sample in a study of a mutant IDH1 vaccine in newly diagnosed glioma. The time point denotes: baseline, week 1 (first vaccination visit). Treatment given: pre-vaccination baseline after standard-of-care therapy. Libraries were prepared by immunoSEQ multiplex PCR; TCRdb keeps only in-frame clonotypes and omits some of them. Of under 75,000 clones detected, approximately 91% appear once; the ten largest clones hold around 2.5%. The source material was PBMCs, sampled from a glioma patient treated with radiotherapy, temozolomide or both. The receptors derive from a middle-aged man with glioma.

The CDR3 nucleotides are TGTGCCAGCAGCTTAACAAGGGGGTCCGGCTACACCTTC. This translates into CASSLTRGSGYTF. This sequence joins TRBV7-3 and TRBJ1-2, with TRBD1 as a possible D gene (6 bases). CDR1 and CDR2 from the germline V gene are SGHTA and FQGTGA. CDR3 length: 13 amino acids. Trimming cost V 0 bases and J 8 bases, with 10 bases left between them.

This sequence joins TRBV11-2 and TRBJ1-2, with D perhaps TRBD1 (6 bases). V was cut by 5 bases and J by 3 bases, with 13 bases left in between. Germline assignment: CDR1 SGHAT and CDR2 FQNNGV. The CDR3 is 14 amino acids. The CDR3, as DNA: TGTGCCAGCAGCGGTTCCGGGGGCTACTATGGCTACACCTTC. This gives the protein CASSGSGGYYGYTF.

The chain joins TRBV7-9 to TRBJ1-5; D ambiguous. Germline-derived CDR1 and CDR2 are SEHNR and FQNEAQ (reference sequence). The CDR3 consists of 16 residues. V was shortened by 1 base and J by 0 bases, with 10 bases between the two germline ends. CDR3 region: CASSLGPTSSNQPQHF. The CDR3 nucleotides read TGTGCCAGCAGCTTAGGGCCGACGAGTAGCAATCAGCCCCAGCATTTT.

The V gene is TRBV6-5, the J gene TRBJ1-1; 7 bases align to TRBD1. The CDR3 covers 15 residues. Germline loops: CDR1 MNHEY, CDR2 SVGAGI. The trim removed 8 bases at V and 0 bases at J, leaving 9 bases unmatched. The CDR3 loop reads CASFRDRRMNTEAFF. CDR3 DNA: TGTGCCAGCTTCCGGGACAGAAGAATGAACACTGAAGCTTTCTTT.

The count of this clone is one. The CDR3 nucleotides are TGTGCCAGCAGTGAAGTTGGGCTAGCGGAGTTCCCCTCGGGGTTGACGCAGTATTTT. As protein: CASSEVGLAEFPSGLTQYF. This chain links TRBV6-1 with TRBJ2-3, with 7 bases lining up with TRBD2. With 1 base clipped from V and 9 bases from J, the junction kept 22 bases outside the gene matches. The germline V gene has CDR1 MNHNS and CDR2 SASEGT. This CDR3 has 19 amino acids.

The chain has TRBV7-9 and TRBJ2-2, with a tentative D call TRBD1 (6 bases). Germline V CDR1 and CDR2: SEHNR, FQNEAQ (reference sequence). The V end lost 4 bases, the J end lost 1 base, and 10 bases lay between the germline ends. The CDR3 is made up of 15 amino acids. The CDR3 loop is CASSSTGRNTGELFF. The CDR3 nucleotides read TGTGCCAGCAGCTCCACAGGGAGGAACACCGGGGAGCTGTTTTTT.

The chain carries TRBV7-8 and TRBJ1-1; D is unclear. Germline loops: CDR1 SGHVS, CDR2 FQNEAQ. The V end was cut by 4 bases, the J end by 0 bases, with 6 bases between. The CDR3 is made up of 13 amino acids. CDR3: CASSSYMNTEAFF. CDR3 DNA sequence: TGTGCCAGCAGCTCCTATATGAACACTGAAGCTTTCTTT.

This chain links TRBV4-2 with TRBJ2-5; possible D gene TRBD2, 6 bases. V lost 3 bases and J 2 bases, leaving 13 bases between the germline ends. CDR3 length: 15 amino acids. Germline values: CDR1 LGHNA, CDR2 YNFKEQ. The CDR3: CASSQPGLPQETQYF. CDR3 DNA: TGTGCCAGCAGCCAGCCGGGACTCCCTCAAGAGACCCAGTACTTC.

This chain joins TRBV28 and TRBJ2-3, with unresolved D. This CDR3 is 14 amino acids long. The V and J ends lost 4 bases and 2 bases respectively, with 10 bases between them. Germline CDR1 is MDHEN and CDR2 is SYDVKM. The CDR3: CASSSPGYTDTQYF. CDR3 bases: TGTGCCAGCAGTTCCCCGGGCTACACAGATACGCAGTATTTT. The full variable domain, in which reference TRBV28 and TRBJ2-3 provide the parts outside the CDR3, is DVKVTQSSRYLVKRTGEKVFLECVQDMDHENMFWYRQDPGLGLRLIYFSYDVKMKEKGDIPEGYSVSREKKERFSLILESASTNQTSMYLCASSSPGYTDTQYFGPGTRLTVL.

DNA of the CDR3: TGTGCCAGTATCCCGGCAGGGGGAGATGGCACTGAAGCTTTCTTT. This encodes CASIPAGGDGTEAFF. The rearrangement uses TRBV19 and TRBJ1-1; 7 positions match TRBD1. The germline CDR1 and CDR2 sequences are LNHDA and SQIVND (reference sequence). The CDR3 is 15 residues long. The V and J ends lost 7 bases and 4 bases, in that order; junction bases with no gene match: 12.

V and J are TRBV30 and TRBJ1-5; 7 nucleotides agree with TRBD1. There are 14 residues in the CDR3. Germline trimming cut 2 bases from V and 6 bases from J; bases unmatched to any gene: 7. The germline gives CDR1 GTSNPN, CDR2 SVGIG (reference sequence). CDR3 sequence (DNA): TGTGCCTGGAGTCAACAGGGGAATCCTCAGCCCCAGCATTTT. Translation gives CAWSQQGNPQPQHF.

This clone was picked up one time. The CDR3 sequence: CASSARGRISYEQYF. Written as DNA, the CDR3 is TGTGCCAGCAGTGCCCGGGGACGGATCTCCTACGAGCAGTACTTC. The J gene is TRBJ2-7, the V gene TRBV2; D may match TRBD1 or TRBD2 (5 bases each). The germline CDR1 and CDR2 sequences are SNHLY and FYNNEI. This CDR3 has 15 residues. Trimming pared 4 bases from V and 0 bases from J, leaving 13 bases between.

V gene TRBV15 combines with J gene TRBJ2-2; TRBD1 might be the D (6 bases). Germline V gene sequence: CDR1 LNHNV, CDR2 YYDKDF (reference sequence). The CDR3 contains 15 residues. V dropped 4 bases and J dropped 3 bases, with 12 bases sitting between them. CDR3 coding DNA: TGTGCCACCAGCATACAGGGACCCGACACCGGGGAGCTGTTTTTT. As protein: CATSIQGPDTGELFF.

V usage is TRBV10-1 and J usage is TRBJ2-5; a weak D match, TRBD2 (5 bases). Germline CDR1 and CDR2: WNHNN and SYGVQD (reference sequence). Deletions cut 0 bases from V and 0 bases from J, with 5 bases between. This CDR3 contains 14 residues. CDR3 amino acids: CASSESGNQETQYF. CDR3 DNA sequence: TGCGCCAGCAGTGAGTCCGGGAACCAAGAGACCCAGTACTTC.

The chain's CDR3 is CASSGPGQNSGANVLTF. For the CDR3, the DNA is TGCGCCAGCAGCGGTCCGGGACAGAACTCTGGGGCCAACGTCCTGACTTTC. This chain uses TRBV5-1 with TRBJ2-6; 7 bases are a match to TRBD1. With V trimmed by 4 bases and J by 0 bases, 7 bases remained unmatched. Looked up from germline, CDR1 is SGHRS and CDR2 is YFSETQ. The CDR3 loop spans 17 amino acids.

The chain combines TRBV6-5 with TRBJ2-5; D ambiguous. The V and J ends lost 8 bases and 0 bases respectively, with 13 bases between them. CDR3 length equals 14 residues. Looked up from germline, CDR1 is MNHEY and CDR2 is SVGAGI. CDR3 region: CASSPLPYQETQYF. CDR3 DNA sequence: TGTGCCAGCTCCCCCCTCCCGTACCAAGAGACCCAGTACTTC.

The rearrangement joins TRBV7-2 to TRBJ1-2; TRBD1 might be the D (6 bases). CDR3 length: 14 residues. Germline V gives CDR1 SGHTA, CDR2 FQGNSA. Trimming pared 5 bases from V and 2 bases from J, leaving 12 bases between. For the CDR3, the DNA is TGTGCCAGCAGCGCAGGGGAGTGGAACTATGGCTACACCTTC. Protein product: CASSAGEWNYGYTF. Using reference TRBV7-2 and TRBJ1-2 for the parts outside the CDR3, the full variable domain is GAGVSQSPSNKVTEKGKDVELRCDPISGHTALYWYRQSLGQGLEFLIYFQGNSAPDKSGLPSDRFSAERTGGSVSTLTIQRTQQEDSAVYLCASSAGEWNYGYTFGSGTRLTVV.

The chain couples TRBV30 to TRBJ2-3, with 10 bases matching TRBD1. Germline V lookup: CDR1 GTSNPN, CDR2 SVGIG (reference sequence). This CDR3 region has 15 residues. With 2 bases clipped from V and 0 bases from J, the junction kept 2 bases outside the gene matches. CDR3 protein: CAWSRQGASTDTQYF. CDR3 in DNA: TGTGCCTGGAGTCGACAGGGGGCTAGCACAGATACGCAGTATTTT.

V usage is TRBV5-1 and J usage is TRBJ1-1; weak D call: TRBD1 (5 bases). Germline V gives CDR1 SGHRS, CDR2 YFSETQ. CDR3 size: 15 residues. V lost 0 bases to trimming and J lost 3 bases, with 12 bases between them. For the CDR3, the DNA is TGCGCCAGCAGCTTGGTGCCGGGGACCTACACTGAAGCTTTCTTT. Its translation: CASSLVPGTYTEAFF.

The rearrangement uses TRBV11-2 and TRBJ1-5; D is unresolved. Between the trimmed V and J ends, which lost 5 bases and 1 base, there was a span of 6 bases. In germline, CDR1 is SGHAT, CDR2 FQNNGV. The CDR3 totals 13 residues. The CDR3 nucleotides are TGTGCCAGCAGCCGATCCAGCAATCAGCCCCAGCATTTT. This codes for CASSRSSNQPQHF.

This rearrangement joins TRBV28 to TRBJ1-4; the match to TRBD1 covers 7 bases. Germline CDR1 is MDHEN and CDR2 is SYDVKM. The V segment lost 5 bases and the J segment 6 bases; nucleotides outside the gene matches: 6. This CDR3 spans 14 amino acids. The CDR3 region is CASSRDRRDEKLFF. CDR3 DNA: TGTGCCAGCAGTCGGGACAGACGAGATGAAAAACTGTTTTTT.

The chain combines TRBV11-2 with TRBJ1-4; a possible D gene is TRBD1 (5 bases). Germline assignment: CDR1 SGHAT and CDR2 FQNNGV. V shed 5 bases and J shed 0 bases, with 13 bases lying between them. The CDR3 totals 16 residues. This CDR3 reads CASSPLGAPTNEKLFF. The DNA for the CDR3 is TGTGCCAGCAGCCCCCTCGGGGCGCCAACTAATGAAAAACTGTTTTTT. Variable domain in full (rest from reference TRBV11-2 and TRBJ1-4): EAGVAQSPRYKIIEKRQSVAFWCNPISGHATLYWYQQILGQGPKLLIQFQNNGVVDDSQLPKDRFSAERLKGVDSTLKIQPAKLEDSAVYLCASSPLGAPTNEKLFFGSGTQLSVL.

The chain has TRBV28 and TRBJ2-7; possibly TRBD1 for D (6 bases). Germline CDR1 MDHEN, CDR2 SYDVKM. CDR3 size: 15 residues. Deletions cut 5 bases from V and 3 bases from J, with 17 bases between. The CDR3 coding sequence is TGTGCCAGCAGTAACCCGGGCAGGGGAATCTACGAGCAGTACTTC. Its translation: CASSNPGRGIYEQYF.

The V and J genes are TRBV6-5 and TRBJ1-5; 7 positions match TRBD1. The V gene end was trimmed by 4 bases and the J gene end by 7 bases; junction bases not matched to a gene: 1. The CDR3 loop spans 12 amino acids. Germline-derived CDR1 and CDR2 are MNHEY and SVGAGI. The CDR3 is CASSSQGQPQHF. In DNA form, the CDR3 reads TGTGCCAGCAGTTCACAGGGGCAGCCCCAGCATTTT.

This clone came up once. The V gene is TRBV4-2, the J gene TRBJ2-5; possibly TRBD1 for D (5 bases). The CDR3 consists of 13 residues. Per the germline V gene, CDR1 is LGHNA and CDR2 is YNFKEQ. The ends were cut back, 5 bases at V and 2 bases at J, with 9 bases in the middle. The CDR3 is CASSKRQQETQYF. In DNA, the CDR3 is TGTGCCAGCAGCAAGAGACAGCAAGAGACCCAGTACTTC.

This chain uses TRBV11-2 with TRBJ2-3; the match to TRBD1 covers 7 bases. The germline CDR1 and CDR2 sequences are SGHAT and FQNNGV. V shed 3 bases, J shed 0 bases, and the junction held 3 bases outside the gene matches. The CDR3 runs 15 residues. CDR3: CASSFRDRSTDTQYF. Here the CDR3 DNA reads TGTGCCAGCAGCTTCCGGGACAGAAGCACAGATACGCAGTATTTT. The variable domain in full, completed from reference TRBV11-2 and TRBJ2-3, reads EAGVAQSPRYKIIEKRQSVAFWCNPISGHATLYWYQQILGQGPKLLIQFQNNGVVDDSQLPKDRFSAERLKGVDSTLKIQPAKLEDSAVYLCASSFRDRSTDTQYFGPGTRLTVL.

In its sample, this clone was seen once. This chain links TRBV7-3 with TRBJ1-1; D is uncertain. Germline-derived CDR1 and CDR2 are SGHTA and FQGTGA. The CDR3 covers 13 residues. V lost 0 bases, J lost 3 bases, and 5 bases lay in between. This CDR3 is CASSLTADTEAFF. The DNA of the CDR3 is TGTGCCAGCAGCTTAACGGCGGACACTGAAGCTTTCTTT.